Listed here is a single T cell receptor (beta chain). The antigen is undetermined. The germline CDR1 and CDR2 sequences are KGHSH and LQKENI. Deletions cut 6 bases from V and 3 bases from J, with 11 bases between. The CDR3 extends over 13 amino acids. The source of the sample is a study of radiotherapy plus CTLA-4 blockade in lung cancer. On the study more broadly: Across the patients, objective responses occurred in approximately 20%, and disease control in 31%.

The method was immunoSEQ multiplex PCR; TCRdb's version includes in-frame clones alone and lacks a portion of them. Here the sample spans about 62,000 clones, around 76% being singletons. The study's findings and limits: After radiotherapy and ipilimumab, tumor-derived clones expanded in peripheral blood. The authors reported that early blood T cell clone dynamics, with interferon-beta, best predicted response.

Enrolled patients, whose metastatic non-small-cell lung cancer was chemo-refractory, received focal radiation plus CTLA-4 blockade with ipilimumab. The TCR sequence derives from a human donor with non-small cell lung cancer who had a complete response to radiotherapy plus ipilimumab. The genes are TRBV18 and TRBJ1-1; tentatively, D is TRBD1 (5 bases). The material was peripheral blood, obtained from a patient treated with radiotherapy plus ipilimumab. The CDR3 DNA follows: TGTGCCAGCTCTCCGACAGAGTACACTGAAGCTTTCTTT. Translation gives CASSPTEYTEAFF. The variable domain in full, with the rest retrieved from reference TRBV18 and TRBJ1-1, is NAGVMQNPRHLVRRRGQEARLRCSPMKGHSHVYWYRQLPEEGLKFMVYLQKENIIDESGMPKERFSAEFPKEGPSILRIQQVVRGDSAAYFCASSPTEYTEAFFGQGTRLTVV.